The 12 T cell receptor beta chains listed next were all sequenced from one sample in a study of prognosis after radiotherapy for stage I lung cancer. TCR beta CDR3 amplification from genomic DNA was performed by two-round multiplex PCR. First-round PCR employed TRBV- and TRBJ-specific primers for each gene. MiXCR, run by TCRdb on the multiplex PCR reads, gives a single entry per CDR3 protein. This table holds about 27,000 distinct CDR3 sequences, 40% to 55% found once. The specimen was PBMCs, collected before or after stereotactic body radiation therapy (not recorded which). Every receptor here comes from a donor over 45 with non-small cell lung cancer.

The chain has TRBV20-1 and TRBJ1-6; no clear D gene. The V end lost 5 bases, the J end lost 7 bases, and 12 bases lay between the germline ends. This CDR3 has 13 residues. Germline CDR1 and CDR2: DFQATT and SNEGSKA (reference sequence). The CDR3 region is CSARVVWNSPLHF. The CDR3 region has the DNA TGCAGTGCTCGAGTGGTGTGGAATTCACCCCTCCACTTT.

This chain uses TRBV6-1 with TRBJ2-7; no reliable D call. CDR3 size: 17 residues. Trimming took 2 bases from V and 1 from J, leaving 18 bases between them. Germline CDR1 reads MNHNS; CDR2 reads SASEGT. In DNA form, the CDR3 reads TGTGCCAGCAGTGAAAGGGCAGACGGAATAGGATCCTACGAGCAGTACTTC. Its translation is CASSERADGIGSYEQYF.

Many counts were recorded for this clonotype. The CDR3 DNA follows: TGTGCCAGCAGTCCACAGGGGGCTCTAGCGGGGGCAGGAGGTACGCAGTATTTT. Amino acid sequence: CASSPQGALAGAGGTQYF. V and J are TRBV12-3 or TRBV12-4 and TRBJ2-3, with D perhaps matching TRBD2 (10 bases). CDR3 size: 18 residues. Trimming pared 5 bases from V and 8 bases from J, leaving 29 bases between.

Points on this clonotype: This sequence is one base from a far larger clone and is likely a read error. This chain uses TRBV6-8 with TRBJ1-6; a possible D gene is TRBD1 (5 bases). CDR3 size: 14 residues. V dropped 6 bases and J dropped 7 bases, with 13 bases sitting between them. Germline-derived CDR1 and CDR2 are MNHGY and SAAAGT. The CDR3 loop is CASRARGRNSPLHF. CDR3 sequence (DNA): TGTGCCAGCAGAGCCCGGGGACGGAATTCACCCCTCCACTTT.

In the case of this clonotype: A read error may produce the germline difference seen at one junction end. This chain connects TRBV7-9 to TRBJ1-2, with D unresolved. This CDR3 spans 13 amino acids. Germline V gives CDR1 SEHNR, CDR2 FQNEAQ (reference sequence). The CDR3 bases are TGTGCCAGCAGCTTGATTGATAACTATTGCTACACCTTC. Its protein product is CASSLIDNYCYTF.

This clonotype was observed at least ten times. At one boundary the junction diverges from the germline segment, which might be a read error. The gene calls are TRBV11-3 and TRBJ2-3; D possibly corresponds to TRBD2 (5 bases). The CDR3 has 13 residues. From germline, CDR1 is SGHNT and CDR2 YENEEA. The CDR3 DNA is TGTGCCAGCAGCCGACGGGGTACAGATACACAGTATTTT. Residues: CASSRRGTDTQYF.

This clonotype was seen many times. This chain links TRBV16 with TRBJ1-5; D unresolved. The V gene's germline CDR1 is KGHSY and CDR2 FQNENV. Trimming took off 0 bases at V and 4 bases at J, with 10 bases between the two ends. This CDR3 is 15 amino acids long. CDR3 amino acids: CASSQSGLWNQPQHF. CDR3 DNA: TGTGCCAGCAGCCAATCGGGGTTATGGAATCAGCCCCAGCATTTT. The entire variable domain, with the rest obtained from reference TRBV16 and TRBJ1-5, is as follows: GEEVAQTPKHLVRGEGQKAKLYCAPIKGHSYVFWYQQVLKNEFKFLISFQNENVFDETGMPKERFSAKCLPNSPCSLEIQATKLEDSAVYFCASSQSGLWNQPQHFGDGTRLSIL.

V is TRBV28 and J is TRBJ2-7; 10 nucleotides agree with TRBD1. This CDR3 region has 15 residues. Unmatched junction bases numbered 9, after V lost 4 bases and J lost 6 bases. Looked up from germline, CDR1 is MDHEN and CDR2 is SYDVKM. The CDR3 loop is CASSSSGTGVSEQYF. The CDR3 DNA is TGTGCCAGCAGTTCATCCGGGACAGGGGTTAGCGAGCAGTACTTC.

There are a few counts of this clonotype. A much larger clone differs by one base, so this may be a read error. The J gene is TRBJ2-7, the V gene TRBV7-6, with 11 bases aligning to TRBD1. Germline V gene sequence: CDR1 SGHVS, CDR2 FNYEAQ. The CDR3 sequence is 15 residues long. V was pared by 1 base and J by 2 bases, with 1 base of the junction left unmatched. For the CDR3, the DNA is TGTGCCAGCAGCTTAGGGGACAGGGGGGCCTACGAGCAGTACTTC. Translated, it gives CASSLGDRGAYEQYF.

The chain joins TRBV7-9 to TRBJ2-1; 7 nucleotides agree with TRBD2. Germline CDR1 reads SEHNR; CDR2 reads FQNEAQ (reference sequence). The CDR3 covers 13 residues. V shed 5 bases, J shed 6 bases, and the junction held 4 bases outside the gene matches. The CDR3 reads CASSLWTSNEQFF. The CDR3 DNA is TGTGCCAGCAGCCTCTGGACTAGCAATGAGCAGTTCTTC.

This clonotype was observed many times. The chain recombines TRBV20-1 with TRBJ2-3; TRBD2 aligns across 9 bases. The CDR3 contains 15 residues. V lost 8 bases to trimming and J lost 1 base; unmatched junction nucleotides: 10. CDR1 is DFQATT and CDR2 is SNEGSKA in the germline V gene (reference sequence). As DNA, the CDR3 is TGCAGTTGTCGGCGGGAGGGCCGGGGCACAGATACGCAGTATTTT. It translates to CSCRREGRGTDTQYF.

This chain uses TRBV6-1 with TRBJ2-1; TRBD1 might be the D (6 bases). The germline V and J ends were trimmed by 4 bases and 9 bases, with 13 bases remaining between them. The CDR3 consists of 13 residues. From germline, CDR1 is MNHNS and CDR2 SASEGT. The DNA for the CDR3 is TGTGCCAGCAGTGTGGTACAGGGCGTTGAGCAGTTCTTC. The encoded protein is CASSVVQGVEQFF.